The rows below give T cell receptor beta chains drawn from one sample of a study of CD8 T cells in Susac syndrome. TCRdb redid the calling of the immunoSEQ multiplex PCR reads with MiXCR, one entry per CDR3 protein. The sample records around 170,000 distinct CDR3 sequences, around 94% being singletons. The specimen sequenced was CD4+ T cells from PBMCs. All receptors derive from a human donor with Susac syndrome. Both conserved end residues are part of each CDR3. Fields, in order: clone size, V gene, CDR3 protein. Only some rows state a clone size, as once, few, many or a class for expanded clones.

clone_size: NA
v_call: TRBV3-1
cdr3_aa: CASSQTGTDYGYTF

clone_size: NA
v_call: TRBV5-1
cdr3_aa: CASSWSGANVLTF

clone_size: NA
v_call: TRBV4-1
cdr3_aa: CASSQGQGPGYETQYF

clone_size: NA
v_call: TRBV9
cdr3_aa: CASTWGSGGTTDTQYF

clone_size: NA
v_call: TRBV5-1
cdr3_aa: CASSLGQKNYGYTF

clone_size: NA
v_call: TRBV20-1
cdr3_aa: CSARDSSTLGEQYF

clone_size: NA
v_call: TRBV15
cdr3_aa: CATSRVGGEAFF

clone_size: NA
v_call: TRBV13
cdr3_aa: CASSPTSLQKNYEQYF

clone_size: NA
v_call: TRBV11-2
cdr3_aa: CASSSPGGVSYEQYF

clone_size: once
v_call: TRBV3-1
cdr3_aa: CASSQAAGQGYGYTF

clone_size: NA
v_call: TRBV12-5
cdr3_aa: CASGLTGQFTDTQYF

clone_size: NA
v_call: TRBV5-4
cdr3_aa: CASSGPSEDTQYF

clone_size: NA
v_call: TRBV6-1
cdr3_aa: CASIRKDQGGNQPQHF

clone_size: NA
v_call: TRBV3-1
cdr3_aa: CASSRQGAESPLHF

clone_size: NA
v_call: TRBV30
cdr3_aa: CAWGDSQAGNQPQHF

clone_size: NA
v_call: TRBV7-7
cdr3_aa: CASSPRPGPDPVSAGELFF

clone_size: NA
v_call: TRBV20-1
cdr3_aa: CSATLLAGGADTQYF

clone_size: once
v_call: TRBV9
cdr3_aa: CASSVGAQSSYNEQFF

clone_size: NA
v_call: TRBV19
cdr3_aa: CASSTGTSGIYEQYF

clone_size: NA
v_call: TRBV5-6
cdr3_aa: CASRRDSAYEQYF

clone_size: NA
v_call: TRBV24-1
cdr3_aa: CATSDLDRRDYGYTF

clone_size: NA
v_call: TRBV10-1
cdr3_aa: CASGRQSPGELFF

clone_size: once
v_call: TRBV7-2
cdr3_aa: CASSSEMNTEAFF

clone_size: NA
v_call: TRBV2
cdr3_aa: CASSFRIEQYF

clone_size: NA
v_call: TRBV10-3
cdr3_aa: CAISERDSGNQPQHF

clone_size: NA
v_call: TRBV7-8
cdr3_aa: CASSFVGIGGYTF